This record concerns one T cell receptor beta chain sequence. Its antigen is currently unknown. The same CDR3 also results from other DNA sequences found in this sample. This entry belongs to a study of cytomegalovirus exposure and HLA in healthy donors. Findings of the study overall: CMV antigen specificity of three CMV-associated chains was confirmed in vitro. Of the V segments, some could not be distinguished, including TRBV6-2 and TRBV6-3, and were excluded.

13 Jbeta primers and 60 Vbeta primers were used for the PCR. Assay: immunoSEQ multiplex PCR; the TCRdb copy retains only in-frame clones and omits some. Here the sample spans under 200,000 clones, around 82% being singletons. The germline V and J ends were trimmed by 9 bases and 2 bases, with 10 bases remaining between them. The CDR3 is 13 residues long. Germline V CDR1 and CDR2: SGHTA, FQGNSA. The V call is TRBV7-2, the J call TRBJ2-2, with D maybe TRBD1 (5 bases). The specimen sequenced was PBMCs. This TCR was recovered from a male donor in good health and CMV-seronegative. In DNA form, the CDR3 reads TGTGCCAGTAAGGGGCCCAACACCGGGGAGCTGTTTTTT. The encoded protein is CASKGPNTGELFF.